This TCR beta chain was retrieved from a study of tumour-infiltrating T cells in Burkitt lymphoma. Background on the study: Overall and progression-free survival were predicted by productive clonality.

Profiling relied on immunoSEQ multiplex PCR, and the TCRdb table lists in-frame clones only, not all of them. The table records about 1,500 clones, over 60% of them present only once. The germline V gene has CDR1 SGDLS and CDR2 YYNGEE. This CDR3 spans 16 amino acids. V dropped 3 bases and J dropped 8 bases, with 23 bases sitting between them. The gene calls are TRBV9 and TRBJ1-1; D is undetermined. Sequencing input: tumor tissue. This receptor was taken from a human donor with diffuse large B-cell lymphoma. The CDR3 loop reads CASSATDGPLSGEAFF. CDR3 in DNA: TGTGCCAGCAGCGCAACAGATGGGCCGCTCTCGGGAGAAGCTTTCTTT.